These 9 T cell receptor beta chains share one sample of origin, sequenced in a study of T cells in Graves' hyperthyroidism and ophthalmopathy. Researchers amplified the TCR beta CDR3 regions from RNA transcripts. The HTBI primer set served for first-round RT-PCR of the TCR CDR3. TCRdb re-called the multiplex PCR reads with MiXCR, one entry per CDR3 protein. The repertoire holds 560,000 or so distinct CDR3 sequences, with just under 20% as singletons. Sequencing was carried out using blood. The receptor set was obtained from a man aged 35 to 55 with Graves' ophthalmopathy.

This chain connects TRBV11-2 to TRBJ1-3; D unclear. V was pared by 8 bases and J by 2 bases, with 19 bases between. The CDR3 consists of 16 residues. Germline V gives CDR1 SGHAT, CDR2 FQNNGV. The DNA for the CDR3 is TGTGCCAGCGGATACCCCCCTACCGGGACTGGAAACACCATATATTTT. This translates into CASGYPPTGTGNTIYF.

The V call is TRBV24-1, the J call TRBJ2-2; tentative D call: TRBD2 (5 bases). The germline V gene has CDR1 KGHDR and CDR2 SFDVKD. Trimming stripped 0 bases from V and 1 base from J, with 11 bases between. This CDR3 is built from 17 residues. DNA of the CDR3: TGTGCCACCAGTGATTTGACGGGAAATATGAACACCGGGGAGCTGTTTTTT. Protein product: CATSDLTGNMNTGELFF.

The chain uses TRBV2 and TRBJ2-5; possible D gene TRBD2, 5 bases. V dropped 7 bases and J dropped 1 base, with 13 bases sitting between them. Germline V gene data show CDR1 as SNHLY and CDR2 as FYNNEI. The CDR3 runs to 14 residues. CDR3 bases: TGTGCCAGCACCCAGAGCCTAGCCCAAGAGACCCAGTACTTC. It translates to CASTQSLAQETQYF.

The V call is TRBV5-1, the J call TRBJ1-5, with TRBD1 matching 7 bases. The CDR3 is 15 residues long. Trimming took 0 bases from V and 5 from J; bases not matched to a gene: 5. Germline CDR1 is SGHRS and CDR2 is YFSETQ. CDR3 bases: TGCGCCAGCAGCTTGGGGGGGACAGAGTATCAGCCCCAGCATTTT. Its protein product is CASSLGGTEYQPQHF.

This clonotype occurred a few times. This chain connects TRBV20-1 to TRBJ2-7; possible D gene TRBD1, 6 bases. The germline CDR1 and CDR2 sequences are DFQATT and SNEGSKA (reference sequence). The CDR3 extends over 12 amino acids. V gave up 3 bases and J gave up 5 bases, with 11 bases separating them. The CDR3: CSASGQGHEQYF. DNA of the CDR3: TGCAGTGCTAGTGGGCAGGGGCACGAGCAGTACTTC.

This clonotype has just a few counts. The J gene is TRBJ1-3, the V gene TRBV28, with D maybe TRBD1 (5 bases). In germline, CDR1 is MDHEN, CDR2 SYDVKM. Trimming removed 5 bases at V and 0 bases at J, with 14 bases between. The CDR3 extends over 16 amino acids. CDR3 protein: CASSVISGPSGNTIYF. CDR3 nucleotides: TGTGCCAGCAGTGTAATATCAGGGCCCTCTGGAAACACCATATATTTT. Looking up the rest from reference TRBV28 and TRBJ1-3 gives the full variable domain: DVKVTQSSRYLVKRTGEKVFLECVQDMDHENMFWYRQDPGLGLRLIYFSYDVKMKEKGDIPEGYSVSREKKERFSLILESASTNQTSMYLCASSVISGPSGNTIYFGEGSWLTVV.

This clonotype was seen ten or more times. J is TRBJ2-1 and V is TRBV7-9, with D perhaps matching TRBD1 or TRBD2 (5 bases each). The germline V gene has CDR1 SEHNR and CDR2 FQNEAQ (reference sequence). The CDR3 is 14 residues long. The V gene lost 4 bases and the J gene lost 5 bases, with 12 bases spanning the gap. In DNA, the CDR3 is TGTGCCAGCAGCTCGCCTTGGGGGAACAATGAGCAGTTCTTC. Translated, it gives CASSSPWGNNEQFF.

This clonotype was detected many times. The chain combines TRBV12-3 or TRBV12-4 with TRBJ1-2; D uncertain. The CDR3 is made up of 16 amino acids. Trimming took off 5 bases at V and 3 bases at J, with 19 bases between the two ends. The DNA of the CDR3 is TGTGCCAGCAGTCCGGGCTTATCCACCCCGTACTATGGCTACACCTTC. Its translation is CASSPGLSTPYYGYTF.

This clonotype was detected many times. The chain joins TRBV3-1 to TRBJ1-1; the D is unclear. CDR3 length: 11 amino acids. V was clipped by 0 bases and J by 10 bases, with 6 bases between them. Germline V gives CDR1 LGHDT, CDR2 YNNKEL (reference sequence). CDR3 region: CASSQEGPAFF. In DNA form, the CDR3 reads TGTGCCAGCAGCCAAGAAGGTCCAGCTTTCTTT.